This TCR beta chain derives from a study of cytomegalovirus exposure and HLA in healthy donors. The study, taken as a whole, reports: A list of around 150 TCR beta chains associated with cytomegalovirus was given. Confirmation in vitro established that three CMV-associated chains were specific for CMV antigens. Most TCRs appeared rarely, but some public TCRs recurred in many donors.

The donors were part of the validation cohort of some 120 subjects. That cohort was separate from the first cohort, which comprised about 670 subjects. V was trimmed by 2 bases and J by 4 bases, leaving 14 bases between them. The CDR3 totals 15 residues. CDR1 and CDR2 from the germline V gene are SGHRS and YFSETQ. Comment on this clone: The antigen is not known.

The table came from immunoSEQ multiplex PCR; TCRdb's copy has only in-frame clones and leaves some out. Among approximately 170,000 clones listed, around four fifths were seen once. The material sequenced was PBMCs. The clonotype originates from a man aged 30 to 45 in good health and CMV-seropositive. The V call is TRBV5-1, the J call TRBJ2-3; D is possibly TRBD2 (7 bases). The CDR3 DNA reads TGCGCCAGCAGCTTACAGGGAGGGGTGGCAGATACGCAGTATTTT. It specifies CASSLQGGVADTQYF.